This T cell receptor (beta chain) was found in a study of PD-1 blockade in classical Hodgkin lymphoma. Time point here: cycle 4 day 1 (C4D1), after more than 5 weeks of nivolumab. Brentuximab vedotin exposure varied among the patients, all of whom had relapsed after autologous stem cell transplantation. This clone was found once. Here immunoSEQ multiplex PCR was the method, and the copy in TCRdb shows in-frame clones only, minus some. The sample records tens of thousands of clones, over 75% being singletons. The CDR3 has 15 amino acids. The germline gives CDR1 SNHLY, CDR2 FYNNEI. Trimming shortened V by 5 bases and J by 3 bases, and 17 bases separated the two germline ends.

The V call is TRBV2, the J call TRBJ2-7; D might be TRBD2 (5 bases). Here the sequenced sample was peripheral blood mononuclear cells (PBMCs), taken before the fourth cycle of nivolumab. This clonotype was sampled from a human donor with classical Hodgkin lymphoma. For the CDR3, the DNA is TGTGCCAGCAGTCCATTGGACTCGAAATTCTACGAGCAGTACTTC. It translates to CASSPLDSKFYEQYF.